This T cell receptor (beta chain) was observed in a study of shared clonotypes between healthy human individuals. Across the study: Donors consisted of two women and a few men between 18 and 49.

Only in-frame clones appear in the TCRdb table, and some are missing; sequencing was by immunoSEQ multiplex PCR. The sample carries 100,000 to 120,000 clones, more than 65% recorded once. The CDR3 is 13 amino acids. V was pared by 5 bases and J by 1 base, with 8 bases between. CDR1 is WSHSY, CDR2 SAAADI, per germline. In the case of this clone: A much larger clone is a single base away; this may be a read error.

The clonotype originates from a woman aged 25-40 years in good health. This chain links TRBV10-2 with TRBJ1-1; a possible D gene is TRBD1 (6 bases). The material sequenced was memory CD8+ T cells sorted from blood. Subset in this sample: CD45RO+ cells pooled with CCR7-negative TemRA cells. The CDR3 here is CASSNRENTEAFF. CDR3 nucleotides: TGCGCCAGCAGTAACAGGGAGAACACTGAAGCTTTCTTT.